One sample yielded the 20 T cell receptor beta chains listed below, sequenced in a study of cytomegalovirus exposure and HLA in healthy donors. Use of 60 Vbeta and 13 Jbeta primers characterized the PCR. Produced via immunoSEQ multiplex PCR; TCRdb's table is partial and in-frame only. The sample has 120,000 or so clones, under 90% seen once. Sequencing used PBMCs. These receptors all come from a woman aged 40 to 49 in good health and CMV-seropositive.

This chain joins TRBV4-1 and TRBJ2-3; the match to TRBD1 covers 7 bases. V was clipped by 3 bases and J by 15 bases; unmatched bases: 9. The germline V gene encodes CDR1 MGHRA and CDR2 YSYEKL. CDR3 length equals 12 residues. The DNA for the CDR3 is TGCGCCAGCAGCCAGAGGGACAGAGACTTTTATTTT. Residues: CASSQRDRDFYF.

The V call is TRBV6-5, the J call TRBJ2-5, with 8 nucleotides matching TRBD1. The germline V gene encodes CDR1 MNHEY and CDR2 SVGAGI. This CDR3 contains 15 residues. The trim removed 6 bases at V and 0 bases at J, leaving 6 bases unmatched. The CDR3 DNA reads as TGTGCCAGCAGCTCAGGGGGCCAGTACCAAGAGACCCAGTACTTC. This encodes CASSSGGQYQETQYF.

The chain employs TRBV19 and TRBJ1-1; a weak D match, TRBD1 (6 bases). CDR3 size: 14 residues. V shed 3 bases and J shed 1 base, with 9 bases lying between them. Per germline, CDR1 LNHDA and CDR2 SQIVND (reference sequence). In nucleotides, the CDR3 is TGTGCCAGTAGTATTGACAGGTCGAACACTGAAGCTTTCTTT. This translates into CASSIDRSNTEAFF.

CDR3 in amino acids: CASSEDRDSNQPQHF. Written as DNA, the CDR3 is TGTGCCAGTAGTGAGGACAGGGATAGCAATCAGCCCCAGCATTTT. V and J are TRBV19 and TRBJ1-5, with 8 bases lining up with TRBD1. Trimming removed 5 bases from V and 0 bases from J; junction bases left unmatched: 3. Germline assignment: CDR1 LNHDA and CDR2 SQIVND (reference sequence). The CDR3 runs 15 residues.

The chain recombines TRBV5-1 with TRBJ1-4; D may be TRBD1 (6 bases). The CDR3 covers 16 residues. The germline V gene encodes CDR1 SGHRS and CDR2 YFSETQ. Trimming stripped 4 bases from V and 0 bases from J, with 13 bases between. CDR3 region: CASSLGTQATNEKLFF. The CDR3 DNA reads as TGCGCCAGCAGCCTAGGGACACAAGCAACTAATGAAAAACTGTTTTTT.

J is TRBJ1-3 and V is TRBV6-5; D remains ambiguous. The germline gives CDR1 MNHEY, CDR2 SVGAGI. V was pared by 0 bases and J by 1 base, with 4 bases between. The CDR3 totals 14 residues. CDR3 loop: CASSYSGSGNTIYF. The CDR3 DNA reads TGTGCCAGCAGTTACTCCGGTTCTGGAAACACCATATATTTT.

The chain joins TRBV5-1 to TRBJ2-7; 8 bases agree with TRBD2. Germline CDR1 is SGHRS and CDR2 is YFSETQ. The CDR3 is 16 residues long. V trimming: 0 bases; J trimming: 9 bases; junction bases outside the gene matches: 14. The CDR3: CASSLEVAGTHRGQYF. DNA for the CDR3: TGCGCCAGCAGCTTGGAGGTAGCGGGAACACATCGGGGGCAGTACTTC.

The gene calls are TRBV5-1 and TRBJ2-3; TRBD2 agrees at 7 bases. V shed 4 bases, J shed 4 bases, and the junction held 3 bases outside the gene matches. CDR1 SGHRS and CDR2 YFSETQ come from the germline V gene. The CDR3 sequence is 13 residues long. The CDR3 spells CASSLGGADTQYF. CDR3 bases: TGCGCCAGCAGCCTGGGGGGGGCAGATACGCAGTATTTT.

V gene TRBV19 combines with J gene TRBJ2-7; 8 bases are a match to TRBD1. Per germline, CDR1 LNHDA and CDR2 SQIVND (reference sequence). Trimming at V came to 9 bases and at J to 5 bases, leaving 3 bases not matched to a gene. This CDR3 comprises 11 residues. CDR3: CASRGLDEQYF. DNA of the CDR3: TGTGCCAGCAGGGGGCTGGACGAGCAGTACTTC.

For the CDR3, the DNA is TGTGCCAGCAGTGAAACAGTGTATCGCTACCGGGAGGGATCCACAGATACGCAGTATTTT. Translated: CASSETVYRYREGSTDTQYF. V is TRBV2 and J is TRBJ2-3; 8 nucleotides match TRBD2. The CDR3 is 20 residues long. Unmatched junction bases numbered 18, after V lost 2 bases and J lost 2 bases. CDR1 and CDR2 from the germline V gene are SNHLY and FYNNEI.

CDR3 in amino acids: CASSLVQVHYGYTF. The CDR3 bases are TGTGCCAGCAGCTTAGTTCAGGTTCACTATGGCTACACCTTC. The chain joins TRBV11-2 to TRBJ1-2; D is ambiguous. Germline loops: CDR1 SGHAT, CDR2 FQNNGV. This CDR3 is built from 14 residues. Trimming left V 1 base short and J 3 bases short, with 9 bases between.

For the CDR3, the DNA is TGTGCCAGCAGTTTAGCGGGAGGCGCCTACGAGCAGTACTTC. Translated, it gives CASSLAGGAYEQYF. This chain joins TRBV27 and TRBJ2-7; 8 bases agree with TRBD2. Germline V gives CDR1 MNHEY, CDR2 SMNVEV (reference sequence). The CDR3 length is 14 residues. After removal of 2 bases from V and 2 bases from J, the junction contained 2 bases not matched to a gene.

The chain joins TRBV9 to TRBJ2-3; D perhaps matches TRBD1 (5 bases). The CDR3 extends over 17 amino acids. CDR1 and CDR2 (germline): SGDLS, YYNGEE. V lost 3 bases, J lost 6 bases, and 23 bases lay in between. CDR3: CASSAQGALPIGDTQYF. The CDR3 DNA sequence: TGTGCCAGCAGCGCACAAGGGGCCCTCCCGATAGGGGATACGCAGTATTTT.

This rearrangement joins TRBV5-1 to TRBJ1-3; the D gene is possibly TRBD1 (5 bases). The V gene's germline CDR1 is SGHRS and CDR2 YFSETQ. The CDR3 has 18 residues. Trimming cost V 0 bases and J 0 bases, with 16 bases left between them. As DNA, the CDR3 is TGCGCCAGCAGCTTGGCCAGGGTCCACTCTCCCTCTGGAAACACCATATATTTT. It encodes CASSLARVHSPSGNTIYF. Based on the CDR3 plus reference TRBV5-1 and TRBJ1-3, the full variable domain is KAGVTQTPRYLIKTRGQQVTLSCSPISGHRSVSWYQQTPGQGLQFLFEYFSETQRNKGNFPGRFSGRQFSNSRSEMNVSTLELGDSALYLCASSLARVHSPSGNTIYFGEGSWLTVV.

The chain is built from TRBV9 and TRBJ2-7, with D possibly matching TRBD2 (6 bases). Germline CDR1 SGDLS, CDR2 YYNGEE. V was trimmed by 3 bases and J by 7 bases, leaving 14 bases between them. The CDR3 loop spans 13 amino acids. The CDR3 sequence is CASSARHGGEQYF. The DNA of the CDR3 is TGTGCCAGCAGCGCCCGGCATGGGGGGGAGCAGTACTTC.

The chain is built from TRBV27 and TRBJ2-7, with 11 bases matching TRBD2. Germline CDR1 is MNHEY and CDR2 is SMNVEV (reference sequence). This CDR3 region has 16 residues. V lost 0 bases to trimming and J lost 3 bases; unmatched junction nucleotides: 4. The CDR3 reads CASSLSLAGGNYEQYF. The CDR3 DNA reads TGTGCCAGCAGTTTATCCCTAGCGGGAGGAAACTACGAGCAGTACTTC.

J is TRBJ2-5 and V is TRBV12-5, with D possibly being TRBD2 (6 bases). V lost 0 bases and J lost 5, with 16 bases in between. Germline V CDR1 and CDR2: LGHNT, FRNRAP. There are 16 residues in the CDR3. In nucleotides, the CDR3 is TGTGCTAGTGGTTTGGTAGTAGGGACTTACACGGAGACCCAGTACTTC. Its translation is CASGLVVGTYTETQYF.

V gene TRBV9 combines with J gene TRBJ2-1, with 11 bases identical to TRBD2. CDR1 and CDR2 from the germline V gene are SGDLS and YYNGEE. This CDR3 spans 15 amino acids. V lost 4 bases, J lost 8 bases, and 8 bases stayed unmatched. The CDR3 region has the DNA TGTGCCAGCAGCCAATCTAGCGGGAGGTTTGATGAGCAGTTCTTC. Translation gives CASSQSSGRFDEQFF.

A note on this clone: An end of the junction does not agree with germline; a read error may underlie this. The rearrangement uses TRBV7-7 and TRBJ1-1, with D perhaps TRBD1 (5 bases). The length of the CDR3 is 17 residues. Germline CDR1 reads SSHAT; CDR2 reads FNYEAQ (reference sequence). The CDR3 DNA is TGTGCTAGCAGCAAGTTGGGCGTTGGGGCCCTGAACACTGAAGCTTTCTTT. Translation: CASSKLGVGALNTEAFF. Looking up the rest from reference TRBV7-7 and TRBJ1-1 gives the full variable domain: GAGVSQSPRYKVTKRGQDVTLRCDPISSHATLYWYQQALGQGPEFLTYFNYEAQPDKSGLPSDRFSAERPEGSISTLTIQRTEQRDSAMYRCASSKLGVGALNTEAFFGQGTRLTVV.

The chain couples TRBV2 to TRBJ1-1, with D hard to call. Germline CDR1 reads SNHLY; CDR2 reads FYNNEI. The CDR3 has 15 amino acids. Deletions cut 1 base from V and 5 bases from J, with 14 bases between. The CDR3, as DNA: TGTGCCAGCAGTGAAGTTCTGGGTGGGGAGACTGAAGCTTTCTTT. Protein product: CASSEVLGGETEAFF.